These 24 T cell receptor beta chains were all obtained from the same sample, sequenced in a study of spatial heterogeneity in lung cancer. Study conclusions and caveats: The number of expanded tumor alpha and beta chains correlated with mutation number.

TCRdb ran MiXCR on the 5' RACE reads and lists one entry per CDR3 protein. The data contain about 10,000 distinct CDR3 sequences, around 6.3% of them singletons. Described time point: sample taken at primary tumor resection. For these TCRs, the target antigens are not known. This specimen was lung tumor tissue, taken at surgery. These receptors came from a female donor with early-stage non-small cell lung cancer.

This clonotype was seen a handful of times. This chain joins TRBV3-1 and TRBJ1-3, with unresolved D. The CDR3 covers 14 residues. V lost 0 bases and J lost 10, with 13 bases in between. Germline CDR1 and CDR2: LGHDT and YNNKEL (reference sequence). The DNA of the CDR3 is TGTGCCAGCAGCCAAGATTACACGCTACGGACCATATATTTT. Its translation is CASSQDYTLRTIYF.

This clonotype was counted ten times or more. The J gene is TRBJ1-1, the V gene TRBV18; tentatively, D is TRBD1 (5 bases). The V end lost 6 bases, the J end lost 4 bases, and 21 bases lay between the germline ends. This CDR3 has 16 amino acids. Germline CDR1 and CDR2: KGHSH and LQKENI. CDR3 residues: CASSPMIQAILTEAFF. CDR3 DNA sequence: TGTGCCAGCTCCCCGATGATACAGGCTATACTCACTGAAGCTTTCTTT. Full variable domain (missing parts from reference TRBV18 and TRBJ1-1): NAGVMQNPRHLVRRRGQEARLRCSPMKGHSHVYWYRQLPEEGLKFMVYLQKENIIDESGMPKERFSAEFPKEGPSILRIQQVVRGDSAAYFCASSPMIQAILTEAFFGQGTRLTVV.

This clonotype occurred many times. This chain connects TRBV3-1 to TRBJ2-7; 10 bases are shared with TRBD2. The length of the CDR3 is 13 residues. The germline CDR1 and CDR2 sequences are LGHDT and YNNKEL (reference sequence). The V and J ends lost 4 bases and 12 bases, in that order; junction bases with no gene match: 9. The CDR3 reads CASSRGTGTSAYF. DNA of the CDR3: TGTGCCAGCAGCCGAGGGACTGGGACTAGCGCGTACTTC.

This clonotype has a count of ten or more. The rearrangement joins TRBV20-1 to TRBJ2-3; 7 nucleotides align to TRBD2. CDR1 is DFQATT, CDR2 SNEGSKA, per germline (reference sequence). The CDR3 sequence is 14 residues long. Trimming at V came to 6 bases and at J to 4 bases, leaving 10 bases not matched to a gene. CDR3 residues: CSASTGLGADTQYF. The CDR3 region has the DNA TGCAGTGCCTCCACCGGACTAGGGGCAGATACGCAGTATTTT.

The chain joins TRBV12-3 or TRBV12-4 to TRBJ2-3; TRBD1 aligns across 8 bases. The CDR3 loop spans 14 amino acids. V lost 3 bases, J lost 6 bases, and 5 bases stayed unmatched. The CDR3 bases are TGTGCCAGCAGTTTTGCGGACAGGGTGGATACGCAGTATTTT. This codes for CASSFADRVDTQYF.

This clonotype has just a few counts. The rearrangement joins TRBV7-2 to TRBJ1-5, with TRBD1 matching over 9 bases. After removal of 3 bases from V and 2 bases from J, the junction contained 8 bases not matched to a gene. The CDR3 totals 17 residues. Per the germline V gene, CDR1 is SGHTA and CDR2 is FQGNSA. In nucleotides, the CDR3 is TGTGCCAGCAGCTTTTCTACAGGGGGCGCAGGCAATCAGCCCCAGCATTTT. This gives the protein CASSFSTGGAGNQPQHF.

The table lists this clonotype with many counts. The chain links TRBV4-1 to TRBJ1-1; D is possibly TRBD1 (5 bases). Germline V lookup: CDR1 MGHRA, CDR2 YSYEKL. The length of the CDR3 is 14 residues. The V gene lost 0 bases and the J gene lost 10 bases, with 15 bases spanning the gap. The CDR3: CASSQEVIRGGAFF. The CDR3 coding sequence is TGCGCCAGCAGCCAAGAGGTTATACGGGGGGGAGCTTTCTTT.

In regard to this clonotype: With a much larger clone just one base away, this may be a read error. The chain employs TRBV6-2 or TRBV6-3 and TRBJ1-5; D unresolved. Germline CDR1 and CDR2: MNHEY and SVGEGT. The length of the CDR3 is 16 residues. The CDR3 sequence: CVSSYPPRRDNQPQHF. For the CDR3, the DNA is TGTGTCAGCAGTTACCCACCCCGACGAGACAATCAGCCCCAGCATTTT.

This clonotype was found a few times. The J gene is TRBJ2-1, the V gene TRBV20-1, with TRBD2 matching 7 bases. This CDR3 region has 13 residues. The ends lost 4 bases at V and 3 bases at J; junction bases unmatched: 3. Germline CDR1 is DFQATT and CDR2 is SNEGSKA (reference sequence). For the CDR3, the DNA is TGCAGTGCTACTAGCGGTCTCTACAATGAGCAGTTCTTC. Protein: CSATSGLYNEQFF.

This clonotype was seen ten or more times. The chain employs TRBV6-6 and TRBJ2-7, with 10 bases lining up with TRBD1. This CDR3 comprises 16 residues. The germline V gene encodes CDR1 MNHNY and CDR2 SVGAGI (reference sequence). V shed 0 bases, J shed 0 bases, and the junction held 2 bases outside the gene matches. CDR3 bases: TGTGCCAGCAGTTACTCGGGGACAGGGGACTCCTACGAGCAGTACGTC. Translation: CASSYSGTGDSYEQYV.

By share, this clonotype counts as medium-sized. CDR3 sequence (DNA): TGCGCCAGCAGCCAAGAAGGGAGAAGTTTAGTAGATACGCAGTATTTT. Its translation: CASSQEGRSLVDTQYF. This chain links TRBV4-3 with TRBJ2-3; a weak D match, TRBD2 (5 bases). The V and J ends lost 0 bases and 5 bases respectively, with 15 bases between them. The CDR3 spans 16 residues. The germline CDR1 and CDR2 sequences are LGHNA and YSLEER.

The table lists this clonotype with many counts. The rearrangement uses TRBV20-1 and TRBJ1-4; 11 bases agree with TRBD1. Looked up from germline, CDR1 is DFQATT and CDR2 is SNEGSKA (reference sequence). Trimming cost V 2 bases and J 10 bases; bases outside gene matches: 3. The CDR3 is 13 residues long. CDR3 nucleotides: TGCAGTGCTAGACAGGGACAGGGGGGAAAACTGTTTTTT. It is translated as CSARQGQGGKLFF.

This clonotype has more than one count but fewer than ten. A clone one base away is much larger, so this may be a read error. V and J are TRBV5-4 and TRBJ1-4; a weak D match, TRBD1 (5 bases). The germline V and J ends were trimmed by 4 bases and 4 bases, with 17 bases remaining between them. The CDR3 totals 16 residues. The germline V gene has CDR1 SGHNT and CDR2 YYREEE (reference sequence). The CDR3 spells CASSTRQWNVNEKLFF. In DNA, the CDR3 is TGTGCCAGCAGCACCAGACAGTGGAACGTTAATGAAAAACTGTTTTTT.

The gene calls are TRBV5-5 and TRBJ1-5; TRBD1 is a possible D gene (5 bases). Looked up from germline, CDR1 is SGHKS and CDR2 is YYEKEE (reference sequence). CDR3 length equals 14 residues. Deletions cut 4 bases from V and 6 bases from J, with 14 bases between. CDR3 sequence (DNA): TGTGCCAGCAGCCGCGACAGCCCAGGTCAGCCCCAGCATTTT. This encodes CASSRDSPGQPQHF.

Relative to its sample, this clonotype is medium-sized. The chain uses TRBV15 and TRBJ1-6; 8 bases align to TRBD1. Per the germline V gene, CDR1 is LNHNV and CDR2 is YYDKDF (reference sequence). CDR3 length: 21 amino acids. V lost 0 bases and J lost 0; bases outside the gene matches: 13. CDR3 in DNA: TGTGCCACCAGCAGAGATCAGGTGACAGGGGAGGGAGTCTCCTATAATTCACCCCTCCACTTT. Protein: CATSRDQVTGEGVSYNSPLHF.

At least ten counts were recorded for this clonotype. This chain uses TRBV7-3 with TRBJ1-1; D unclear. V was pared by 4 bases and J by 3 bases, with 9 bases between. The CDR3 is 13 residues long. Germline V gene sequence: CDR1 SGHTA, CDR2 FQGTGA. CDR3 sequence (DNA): TGTGCCAGCAGCTCGACACGAGACACTGAAGCTTTCTTT. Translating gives CASSSTRDTEAFF.

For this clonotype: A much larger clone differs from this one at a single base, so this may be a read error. CDR3 bases: TGCGACAGCAGCCATTCTGGAAACACCATATATTTT. Its translation: CDSSHSGNTIYF. V is TRBV4-3 and J is TRBJ1-3; D not certain. The CDR3 has 12 residues. The germline V gene encodes CDR1 LGHNA and CDR2 YSLEER.

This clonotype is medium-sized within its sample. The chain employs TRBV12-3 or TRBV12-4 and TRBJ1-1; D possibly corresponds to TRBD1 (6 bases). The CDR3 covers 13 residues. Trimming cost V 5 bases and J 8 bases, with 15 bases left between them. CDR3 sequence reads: CASSLQTGGEAFF. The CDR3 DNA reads TGTGCCAGCAGTCTACAGACCGGGGGCGAAGCTTTCTTT.

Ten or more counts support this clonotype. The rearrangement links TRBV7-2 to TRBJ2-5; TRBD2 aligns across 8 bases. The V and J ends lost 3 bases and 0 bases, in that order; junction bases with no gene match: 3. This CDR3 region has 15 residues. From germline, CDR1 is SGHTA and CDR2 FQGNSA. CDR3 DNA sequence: TGTGCCAGCAGCTTTAGCGGGGCGTACCAAGAGACCCAGTACTTC. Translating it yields CASSFSGAYQETQYF.

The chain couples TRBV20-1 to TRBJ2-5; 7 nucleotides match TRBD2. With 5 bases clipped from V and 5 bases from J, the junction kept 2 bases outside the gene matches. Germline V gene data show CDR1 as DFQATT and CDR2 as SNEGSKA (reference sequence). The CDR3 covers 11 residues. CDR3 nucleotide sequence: TGCAGTGCTCTGCGGGGGGAGACCCAGTACTTC. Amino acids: CSALRGETQYF.

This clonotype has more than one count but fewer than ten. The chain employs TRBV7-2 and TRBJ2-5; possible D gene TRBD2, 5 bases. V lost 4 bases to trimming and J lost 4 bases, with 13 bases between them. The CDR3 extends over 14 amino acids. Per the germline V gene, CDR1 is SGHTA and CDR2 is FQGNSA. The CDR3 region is CASSWIRGAETQYF. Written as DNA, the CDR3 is TGTGCCAGCAGCTGGATTCGGGGTGCAGAGACCCAGTACTTC.

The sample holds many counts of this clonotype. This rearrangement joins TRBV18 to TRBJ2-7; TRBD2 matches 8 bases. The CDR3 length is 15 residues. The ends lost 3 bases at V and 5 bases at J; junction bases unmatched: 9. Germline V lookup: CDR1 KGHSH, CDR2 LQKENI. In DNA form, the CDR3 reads TGTGCCAGCTCACCCTCCAGCGGGAGAGTCAACGAGCAGTACTTC. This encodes CASSPSSGRVNEQYF.

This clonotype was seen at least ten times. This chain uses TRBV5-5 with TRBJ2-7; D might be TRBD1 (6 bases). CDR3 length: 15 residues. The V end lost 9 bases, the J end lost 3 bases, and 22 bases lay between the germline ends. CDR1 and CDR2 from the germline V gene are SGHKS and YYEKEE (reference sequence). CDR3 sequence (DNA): TGTGCCACGAAACCTCATCAGGGGCCTATCTACGAGCAGTACTTC. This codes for CATKPHQGPIYEQYF.

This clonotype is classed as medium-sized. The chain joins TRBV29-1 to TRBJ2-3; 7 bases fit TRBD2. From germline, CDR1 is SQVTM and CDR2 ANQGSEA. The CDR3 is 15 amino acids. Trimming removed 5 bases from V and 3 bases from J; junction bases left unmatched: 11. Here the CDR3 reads CSVTKRRELTDTQYF. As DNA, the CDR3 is TGCAGCGTTACCAAGCGGCGGGAGTTGACAGATACGCAGTATTTT.